Reported below is one TCR beta chain. This sample was included in a study of cytomegalovirus exposure and HLA in healthy donors. Sequencing was performed with immunoSEQ multiplex PCR; in TCRdb, only in-frame clones are kept and a portion is missing. The table shows 150,000 to 200,000 clones, with roughly 89% occurring only once. The source is a woman aged 18-29 years in good health and CMV-seropositive. Sequenced sample: PBMCs.

The CDR3 DNA sequence: TGTGCCAGCAGCTACTCCCCGAGCTCCTACAATGAGCAGTTCTTC. The encoded protein is CASSYSPSSYNEQFF. The J gene is TRBJ2-1, the V gene TRBV9; D uncertain. This CDR3 comprises 15 residues. Germline CDR1 reads SGDLS; CDR2 reads YYNGEE. V shed 4 bases and J shed 0 bases, with 11 bases lying between them. Drawing the rest from reference TRBV9 and TRBJ2-1, the complete variable domain is DSGVTQTPKHLITATGQRVTLRCSPRSGDLSVYWYQQSLDQGLQFLIQYYNGEERAKGNILERFSAQQFPDLHSELNLSSLELGDSALYFCASSYSPSSYNEQFFGPGTRLTVL.